Shown below are 27 T cell receptor beta chains from a single sample sequenced in a study of identifying expanded T cells in peripheral blood. Repertoires were generated with immunoSEQ multiplex PCR, while TCRdb's copy carries only in-frame clones and drops some. Among around 84,000 clones listed, around nine tenths were seen once. Input material: blood. The source of these receptors is a person aged 18-70 years in good health.

The chain recombines TRBV18 with TRBJ1-1; TRBD1 aligns across 7 bases. The junction had 9 bases not matched to a gene; V was cut back by 3 bases and J by 5 bases. Germline V gene data show CDR1 as KGHSH and CDR2 as LQKENI. CDR3 size: 15 residues. CDR3 sequence reads: CASSPGEGADTEAFF. CDR3 sequence (DNA): TGTGCCAGCTCACCCGGTGAGGGGGCCGATACTGAAGCTTTCTTT.

This chain links TRBV7-9 with TRBJ1-4; D not certain. The V gene's germline CDR1 is SEHNR and CDR2 FQNEAQ (reference sequence). V lost 0 bases and J 2 bases, leaving 7 bases between the germline ends. This CDR3 has 15 residues. For the CDR3, the DNA is TGTGCCAGCAGCTTAGCGGTGGGGACTAATGAAAAACTGTTTTTT. Protein product: CASSLAVGTNEKLFF.

The gene calls are TRBV5-5 and TRBJ1-2; D may be TRBD1 (5 bases). CDR1 is SGHKS and CDR2 is YYEKEE in the germline V gene (reference sequence). CDR3 size: 16 residues. The V end lost 0 bases, the J end lost 6 bases, and 18 bases lay between the germline ends. Here the CDR3 reads CASSLGSTGQNDGYTF. Written as DNA, the CDR3 is TGTGCCAGCAGCTTGGGATCAACCGGACAAAACGATGGCTACACCTTC.

The CDR3, as DNA: TGTGCCAGTAGTATACTAGCGGGAAGTTCGGGGACCGGGGAGCTGTTTTTT. It yields the protein CASSILAGSSGTGELFF. The chain has TRBV19 and TRBJ2-2; TRBD2 aligns across 9 bases. This CDR3 comprises 17 residues. V dropped 2 bases and J dropped 5; count of bases not matched to a gene: 9. The germline gives CDR1 LNHDA, CDR2 SQIVND (reference sequence). Drawing the rest from reference TRBV19 and TRBJ2-2, the complete variable domain is DGGITQSPKYLFRKEGQNVTLSCEQNLNHDAMYWYRQDPGQGLRLIYYSQIVNDFQKGDIAEGYSVSREKKESFPLTVTSAQKNPTAFYLCASSILAGSSGTGELFFGEGSRLTVL.

This chain connects TRBV5-8 to TRBJ2-7, with 7 bases aligning to TRBD2. Unmatched junction bases numbered 12, after V lost 0 bases and J lost 3 bases. Per germline, CDR1 SGHTS and CDR2 YDEGEE. The CDR3 contains 17 residues. CDR3 protein: CASSLVSPSGLNYEQYF. The CDR3 DNA follows: TGTGCCAGCAGCTTGGTGTCGCCTAGCGGACTAAACTACGAGCAGTACTTC. The whole variable domain, filled in from reference TRBV5-8 and TRBJ2-7, reads EAGVTQSPTHLIKTRGQQATLRCSPISGHTSVYWYQQALGLGLQFLLWYDEGEERNRGNFPPRFSGRQFPNYSSELNVNALELEDSALYLCASSLVSPSGLNYEQYFGPGTRLTVT.

This chain connects TRBV6-6 to TRBJ2-5, with D possibly matching TRBD2 (6 bases). With 2 bases removed from V and 2 bases from J, the gap between germline ends came to 12 bases. The CDR3 covers 15 residues. Germline CDR1 and CDR2: MNHNY and SVGAGI (reference sequence). The CDR3 protein is CASSYGEAQQETQYF. CDR3 bases: TGTGCCAGCAGTTACGGGGAGGCCCAGCAAGAGACCCAGTACTTC.

This chain uses TRBV5-6 with TRBJ1-2, with a weak D call TRBD1 (5 bases). V was cut by 4 bases and J by 2 bases, with 18 bases left in between. There are 16 residues in the CDR3. Germline CDR1 reads SGHDT; CDR2 reads YYEEEE. CDR3 nucleotides: TGTGCCAGCAGCCGGATGGAGGCAGGGAAGAACTATGGCTACACCTTC. It codes for CASSRMEAGKNYGYTF.

This sequence joins TRBV5-1 and TRBJ1-3; D is unclear. There are 16 residues in the CDR3. CDR1 is SGHRS, CDR2 YFSETQ, per germline. Trimming cost V 4 bases and J 4 bases, with 18 bases left between them. The CDR3 protein is CASSPPVGSQGNTIYF. In DNA form, the CDR3 reads TGCGCCAGCAGCCCGCCGGTGGGGTCTCAGGGAAACACCATATATTTT.

The chain combines TRBV27 with TRBJ1-2, with TRBD1 identical over 10 bases. The CDR3 loop spans 13 amino acids. Germline-derived CDR1 and CDR2 are MNHEY and SMNVEV (reference sequence). The junction had 2 bases not matched to a gene; V was cut back by 5 bases and J by 5 bases. The CDR3 DNA follows: TGTGCCAGCAGTAGACAGGGGGCTTATGGCTACACCTTC. Amino acids: CASSRQGAYGYTF.

About this clone itself: A much larger clone lies one base from this, so it may be a read error. CDR3 DNA sequence: TGTGCCAGCAGCATGCTTGCAACTAATGAAAAACTGTTTTTT. Translating gives CASSMLATNEKLFF. This chain uses TRBV5-1 with TRBJ1-4; D gene unclear. Germline V gene sequence: CDR1 SGHRS, CDR2 YFSETQ. The CDR3 consists of 14 residues.

The chain couples TRBV9 to TRBJ2-3, with 8 positions matching TRBD1. Trimming took 4 bases from V and 2 from J; bases not matched to a gene: 12. This CDR3 is 17 amino acids long. CDR1 is SGDLS, CDR2 YYNGEE, per germline. CDR3 region: CASSPRTGRSVTDTQYF. The CDR3 DNA is TGTGCCAGCAGCCCTCGGACAGGGCGAAGCGTCACAGATACGCAGTATTTT. The entire variable domain, with the rest obtained from reference TRBV9 and TRBJ2-3, is as follows: DSGVTQTPKHLITATGQRVTLRCSPRSGDLSVYWYQQSLDQGLQFLIQYYNGEERAKGNILERFSAQQFPDLHSELNLSSLELGDSALYFCASSPRTGRSVTDTQYFGPGTRLTVL.

The J gene is TRBJ1-1, the V gene TRBV5-1; 8 nucleotides match TRBD1. The CDR3 has 15 amino acids. Germline CDR1 and CDR2: SGHRS and YFSETQ. V was pared by 2 bases and J by 5 bases, with 8 bases of the junction left unmatched. CDR3 nucleotides: TGCGCCAGCAGCTTTGAGACAGGGGCGCTTACTGAAGCTTTCTTT. It encodes CASSFETGALTEAFF.

The chain couples TRBV5-1 to TRBJ2-2; possible D gene TRBD1, 6 bases. Trimming took off 0 bases at V and 3 bases at J, with 9 bases between the two ends. Germline V lookup: CDR1 SGHRS, CDR2 YFSETQ. There are 15 residues in the CDR3. CDR3 region: CASSLDSGDTGELFF. CDR3 nucleotides: TGCGCCAGCAGCTTGGACTCAGGGGACACCGGGGAGCTGTTTTTT.

This clone was seen a few times. This chain links TRBV6-4 with TRBJ1-2, with TRBD1 matching 9 bases. Germline V gives CDR1 MRHNA, CDR2 SNTAGT. The V and J ends lost 2 bases and 2 bases, in that order; junction bases with no gene match: 6. This CDR3 spans 16 amino acids. CDR3 DNA sequence: TGTGCCAGCAGTGACGGGAACAGGGGGCGAAACTATGGCTACACCTTC. Translation gives CASSDGNRGRNYGYTF.

A single count supports this clone. This chain joins TRBV5-4 and TRBJ2-7, with 8 bases aligning to TRBD2. Germline CDR1 and CDR2: SGHNT and YYREEE (reference sequence). The CDR3 covers 15 residues. V lost 2 bases, J lost 5 bases, and 9 bases stayed unmatched. In DNA form, the CDR3 reads TGTGCCAGCAGCTTAAATCCGGGAGGGATCGACGAGCAGTACTTC. Residues: CASSLNPGGIDEQYF.

V usage is TRBV7-2 and J usage is TRBJ1-2; the D gene is possibly TRBD1 (5 bases). This CDR3 region has 14 residues. V dropped 8 bases and J dropped 7 bases, with 20 bases sitting between them. Germline CDR1 SGHTA, CDR2 FQGNSA. CDR3 residues: CASQRGETGVGYTF. The DNA for the CDR3 is TGTGCCAGCCAGCGGGGGGAGACGGGGGTTGGCTACACCTTC.

This clone was counted only a few times. The V call is TRBV10-3, the J call TRBJ1-1; no clear D gene. Germline values: CDR1 ENHRY, CDR2 SYGVKD. The CDR3 runs to 13 residues. V lost 5 bases to trimming and J lost 3 bases, with 10 bases between them. In nucleotides, the CDR3 is TGTGCCATCAGTAAGGACGGCCACACTGAAGCTTTCTTT. This encodes CAISKDGHTEAFF.

The chain uses TRBV14 and TRBJ1-5; D call uncertain. This CDR3 spans 13 amino acids. The germline V gene encodes CDR1 SGHDN and CDR2 FVKESK. The V end was cut by 0 bases, the J end by 4 bases, with 4 bases between. The DNA of the CDR3 is TGTGCCAGCAGCCAAGACCTTAATCAGCCCCAGCATTTT. Protein product: CASSQDLNQPQHF.

Concerning this clone: Other DNA sequences in the sample encode the same CDR3. The chain uses TRBV5-1 and TRBJ1-1; 7 positions agree with TRBD1. CDR3 length equals 13 residues. Germline trimming cut 3 bases from V and 3 bases from J; bases unmatched to any gene: 2. In germline, CDR1 is SGHRS, CDR2 YFSETQ. In DNA form, the CDR3 reads TGCGCCAGCAGCTCCACAGGGGACACTGAAGCTTTCTTT. Its protein is CASSSTGDTEAFF.

The gene calls are TRBV11-2 and TRBJ2-5; tentatively, D is TRBD1 (5 bases). The germline CDR1 and CDR2 sequences are SGHAT and FQNNGV. The CDR3 runs to 15 residues. The V end lost 1 base, the J end lost 1 base, and 10 bases lay between the germline ends. DNA for the CDR3: TGTGCCAGCAGCTTAGGGCAGGGAAGCCAAGAGACCCAGTACTTC. Its protein is CASSLGQGSQETQYF. Variable domain in full (rest from reference TRBV11-2 and TRBJ2-5): EAGVAQSPRYKIIEKRQSVAFWCNPISGHATLYWYQQILGQGPKLLIQFQNNGVVDDSQLPKDRFSAERLKGVDSTLKIQPAKLEDSAVYLCASSLGQGSQETQYFGPGTRLLVL.

The chain carries TRBV10-2 and TRBJ2-1, with a tentative D call TRBD2 (6 bases). Between the trimmed V and J ends, which lost 7 bases and 10 bases, there was a span of 17 bases. The germline CDR1 and CDR2 sequences are WSHSY and SAAADI. This CDR3 contains 13 residues. The DNA for the CDR3 is TGCGCCAGCACCGGGACTTGGGGTTTAGAGCAGTTCTTC. Amino acid sequence: CASTGTWGLEQFF.

A single count supports this clone. The V gene is TRBV5-5, the J gene TRBJ1-2; D is ambiguous. CDR3 size: 15 residues. The V gene's germline CDR1 is SGHKS and CDR2 YYEKEE (reference sequence). Trimming shortened V by 1 base and J by 8 bases, and 18 bases separated the two germline ends. The CDR3 sequence: CASSLNHVNQPGYTF. CDR3 nucleotide sequence: TGTGCCAGCAGCTTGAATCACGTCAACCAACCCGGCTACACCTTC. Full variable domain (outside the CDR3, taken from reference TRBV5-5 and TRBJ1-2): DAGVTQSPTHLIKTRGQQVTLRCSPISGHKSVSWYQQVLGQGPQFIFQYYEKEERGRGNFPDRFSARQFPNYSSELNVNALLLGDSALYLCASSLNHVNQPGYTFGSGTRLTVV.

This chain links TRBV7-9 with TRBJ1-3; D is uncertain. There are 14 residues in the CDR3. Germline CDR1 is SEHNR and CDR2 is FQNEAQ (reference sequence). Trimming took 2 bases from V and 0 from J, leaving 5 bases between them. CDR3 coding DNA: TGTGCCAGCAGCTTATGGTACTCTGGAAACACCATATATTTT. It specifies CASSLWYSGNTIYF.

This chain links TRBV1 with TRBJ1-5; the table's D call of TRBD1 was not tested on the DNA. TRBV1 is assigned pseudogene status. CDR3 length: 15 residues. The CDR3 sequence: CTSSQKHPSNQPQHF. In DNA form, the CDR3 reads TGCACCAGCAGCCAGAAACACCCCAGCAATCAGCCCCAGCATTTT.

The J gene is TRBJ2-7, the V gene TRBV19; no clear D gene. The germline V gene has CDR1 LNHDA and CDR2 SQIVND (reference sequence). The CDR3 is 13 residues long. V lost 0 bases, J lost 2 bases, and 5 bases lay in between. CDR3 in amino acids: CASSIDVTYEQYF. In DNA form, the CDR3 reads TGTGCCAGTAGTATAGACGTTACCTACGAGCAGTACTTC.

This clone has just a few counts. The chain links TRBV7-2 to TRBJ2-2; D not resolved. Per germline, CDR1 SGHTA and CDR2 FQGNSA. The CDR3 loop spans 15 amino acids. V was clipped by 0 bases and J by 6 bases, with 11 bases between them. CDR3 DNA: TGTGCCAGCAGCTTAGCGCGCGTCCTTTCCGGGGAGCTGTTTTTT. Translated, it gives CASSLARVLSGELFF.

This chain connects TRBV5-5 to TRBJ1-1; D is unresolved. V shed 4 bases and J shed 4 bases, with 14 bases lying between them. Per the germline V gene, CDR1 is SGHKS and CDR2 is YYEKEE (reference sequence). The length of the CDR3 is 14 residues. CDR3 DNA: TGTGCCAGCAGCCTCGTTCCATCAACCACTGAAGCTTTCTTT. It translates to CASSLVPSTTEAFF.